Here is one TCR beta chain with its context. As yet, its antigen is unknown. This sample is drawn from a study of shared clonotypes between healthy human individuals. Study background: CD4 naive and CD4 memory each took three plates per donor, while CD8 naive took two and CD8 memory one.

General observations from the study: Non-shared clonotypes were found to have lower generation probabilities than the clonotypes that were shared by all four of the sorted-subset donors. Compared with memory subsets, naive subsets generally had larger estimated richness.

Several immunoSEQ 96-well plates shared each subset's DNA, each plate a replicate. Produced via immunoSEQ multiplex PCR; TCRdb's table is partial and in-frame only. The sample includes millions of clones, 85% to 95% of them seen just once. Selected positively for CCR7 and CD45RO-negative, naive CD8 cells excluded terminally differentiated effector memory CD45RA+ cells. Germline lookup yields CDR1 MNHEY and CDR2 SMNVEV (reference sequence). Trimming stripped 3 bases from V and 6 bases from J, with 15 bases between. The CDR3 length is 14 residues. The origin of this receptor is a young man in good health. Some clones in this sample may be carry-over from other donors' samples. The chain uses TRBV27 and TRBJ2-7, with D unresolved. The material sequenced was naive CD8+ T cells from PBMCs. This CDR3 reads CASSLTNPSSEQYF. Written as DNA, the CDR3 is TGTGCCAGCAGTTTGACGAACCCCTCGTCCGAGCAGTACTTC.